The 8 T cell receptor beta chains listed next were all sequenced from one sample in a study of regulatory T cells in long-lasting Graves disease. The TCR beta library used iRepertoire HTBI primers with Arm-PCR amplification of CDR3. Each CDR3 protein is one row after TCRdb ran MiXCR on the multiplex PCR reads. In the table there are about 450,000 distinct CDR3 sequences, about a sixth of which are singletons. Regarding time point: newly diagnosed GD, antithyroid drugs for less than 3 months. Following extraction of RNA from PBMCs, that RNA was used to make the TCR library. These data were also reused for a study on T cells in Graves' hyperthyroidism and ophthalmopathy.

Sequences were derived from peripheral blood mononuclear cells (PBMCs), sampled at new diagnosis, from a patient treated with antithyroid drugs. These receptors all stem from a woman aged 25 to 45 with Graves disease.

This clonotype occurred many times. The CDR3 nucleotides read TGTGCCAGCCTTTGGGGCGGGCGTGGCACAGATACGCAGTATTTT. Translation: CASLWGGRGTDTQYF. The chain carries TRBV6-2 or TRBV6-3 and TRBJ2-3; D assignment may be TRBD1 or TRBD2 (5 bases each). CDR1 is MNHEY and CDR2 is SVGEGT in the germline V gene. Trimming stripped 8 bases from V and 1 base from J, with 16 bases between. The CDR3 runs to 15 residues.

Only a few counts were recorded for this clonotype. The genes are TRBV4-1 and TRBJ2-7; 9 bases are shared with TRBD2. This CDR3 region has 17 residues. The V and J ends lost 1 base and 3 bases, in that order; junction bases with no gene match: 10. Germline V gives CDR1 MGHRA, CDR2 YSYEKL. The CDR3 loop reads CASSQVPAGGPFYEQYF. The DNA of the CDR3 is TGCGCCAGCAGCCAAGTCCCCGCGGGAGGGCCCTTCTACGAGCAGTACTTC.

This clonotype was recorded at least ten times. This chain connects TRBV28 to TRBJ2-7; 10 bases are a match to TRBD1. The ends lost 7 bases at V and 0 bases at J; junction bases unmatched: 6. The CDR3 sequence is 15 residues long. In germline, CDR1 is MDHEN, CDR2 SYDVKM. The CDR3 protein is CASKYGQGVSYEQYF. CDR3 nucleotides: TGTGCCAGCAAGTACGGACAGGGGGTCTCCTACGAGCAGTACTTC.

This clonotype was observed at least ten times. The gene calls are TRBV18 and TRBJ2-7; D may be TRBD2 (6 bases). This CDR3 is built from 14 residues. CDR1 is KGHSH and CDR2 is LQKENI in the germline V gene. V lost 3 bases, J lost 2 bases, and 11 bases lay in between. This chain's CDR3 is CASSPGGMPYEQYF. The CDR3 nucleotides are TGTGCCAGCTCACCTGGGGGGATGCCCTACGAGCAGTACTTC.

At least ten counts were recorded for this clonotype. V is TRBV20-1 and J is TRBJ1-5; 8 bases line up with TRBD1. V dropped 3 bases and J dropped 1; count of bases not matched to a gene: 5. The CDR3 contains 15 residues. Germline CDR1 and CDR2: DFQATT and SNEGSKA (reference sequence). CDR3 in DNA: TGCAGTGCTAGTAGCAGGGGGCAGAGCAATCAGCCCCAGCATTTT. This translates into CSASSRGQSNQPQHF.

This clonotype was counted many times. The genes are TRBV11-3 and TRBJ2-1; a weak D match, TRBD1 (5 bases). This CDR3 has 15 residues. V lost 4 bases, J lost 6 bases, and 16 bases lay in between. CDR1 is SGHNT and CDR2 is YENEEA in the germline V gene. The CDR3 is CASSSPRSRANEQFF. CDR3 nucleotides: TGTGCCAGCAGCTCCCCACGGAGCAGGGCCAATGAGCAGTTCTTC.

This clonotype was detected ten times or more. The chain employs TRBV12-3 or TRBV12-4 and TRBJ2-1; weak D call: TRBD1 (6 bases). The V end was cut by 5 bases, the J end by 3 bases, with 17 bases between. This CDR3 region has 16 residues. CDR3 bases: TGTGCCAGCAGTCTTTCATGGGACAACCGCTACAATGAGCAGTTCTTC. This codes for CASSLSWDNRYNEQFF.

This clonotype was detected only once. The CDR3 sequence: CATRGAVPEVGYGYTF. The CDR3 DNA reads as TGTGCCACCCGGGGGGCAGTCCCTGAAGTGGGCTATGGCTACACCTTC. V gene TRBV6-1 combines with J gene TRBJ1-2; TRBD1 might be the D (6 bases). Deletions cut 10 bases from V and 4 bases from J, with 25 bases between. The germline CDR1 and CDR2 sequences are MNHNS and SASEGT. CDR3 length equals 16 residues.